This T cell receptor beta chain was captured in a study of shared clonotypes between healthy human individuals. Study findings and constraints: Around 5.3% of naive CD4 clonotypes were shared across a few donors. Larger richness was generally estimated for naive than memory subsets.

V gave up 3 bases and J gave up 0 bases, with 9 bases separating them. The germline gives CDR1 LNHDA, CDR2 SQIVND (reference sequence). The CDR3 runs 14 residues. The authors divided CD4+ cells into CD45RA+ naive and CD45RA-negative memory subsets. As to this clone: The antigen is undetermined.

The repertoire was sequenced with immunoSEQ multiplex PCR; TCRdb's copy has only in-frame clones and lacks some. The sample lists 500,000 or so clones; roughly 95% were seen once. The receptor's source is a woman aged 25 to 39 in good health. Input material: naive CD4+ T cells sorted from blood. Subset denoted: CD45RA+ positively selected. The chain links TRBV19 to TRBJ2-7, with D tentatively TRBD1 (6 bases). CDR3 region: CASSITGTSYEQYF. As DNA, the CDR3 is TGTGCCAGTAGTATTACAGGGACCTCCTACGAGCAGTACTTC. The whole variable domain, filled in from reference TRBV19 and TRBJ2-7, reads DGGITQSPKYLFRKEGQNVTLSCEQNLNHDAMYWYRQDPGQGLRLIYYSQIVNDFQKGDIAEGYSVSREKKESFPLTVTSAQKNPTAFYLCASSITGTSYEQYFGPGTRLTVT.